The 24 T cell receptor beta chains below come from one sample, sequenced in a study of blood T cell repertoires in COVID-19. TCRdb keeps only in-frame clones here, not all; method: immunoSEQ multiplex PCR. The sample has 200,000 to 250,000 clones; approximately 86% are singletons. The specimen was peripheral blood. These receptors were taken from a woman aged 30 to 39 who had recovered from COVID-19.

This rearrangement joins TRBV5-4 to TRBJ2-2; 7 nucleotides match TRBD1. Trimming took 3 bases from V and 1 from J; bases not matched to a gene: 6. Germline CDR1 reads SGHNT; CDR2 reads YYREEE (reference sequence). The CDR3 consists of 16 residues. CDR3 bases: TGTGCCAGCAGCTACCCGGGACAGAAGAACACCGGGGAGCTGTTTTTT. As protein: CASSYPGQKNTGELFF.

This clone was observed a single time. This chain uses TRBV19 with TRBJ2-7, with D tentatively TRBD2 (6 bases). This CDR3 contains 18 residues. The V and J ends lost 5 bases and 3 bases respectively, with 26 bases between them. CDR1 and CDR2 (germline): LNHDA, SQIVND (reference sequence). CDR3 DNA: TGTGCCAGTAGTGCCTTTTACTCGGGACTCCGAAAAAGCTACGAGCAGTACTTC. This sequence encodes CASSAFYSGLRKSYEQYF.

The V and J genes are TRBV7-9 and TRBJ2-4; TRBD2 matches at 12 bases. CDR3 length equals 16 residues. V was pared by 5 bases and J by 0 bases, with 2 bases of the junction left unmatched. In germline, CDR1 is SEHNR, CDR2 FQNEAQ (reference sequence). The CDR3 DNA follows: TGTGCCAGCAGCCGACTAGCGGGGGAAGCCAAAAACATTCAGTACTTC. Its translation is CASSRLAGEAKNIQYF.

This clone was observed a single time. CDR3 nucleotide sequence: TGTGCCAGCAGCTGGTCAAGCGGGGGGTCCACAGATACGCAGTATTTT. The encoded protein is CASSWSSGGSTDTQYF. The chain has TRBV6-2 or TRBV6-3 and TRBJ2-3, with 9 bases aligning to TRBD2. Unmatched junction bases numbered 9, after V lost 6 bases and J lost 2 bases. The CDR3 spans 16 residues. Germline V gene lookup returns CDR1 MNHEY and CDR2 SVGEGT.

This clone was found a few times. The chain joins TRBV6-5 to TRBJ1-1; 10 bases map to TRBD1. V was clipped by 4 bases and J by 6 bases; unmatched bases: 5. Germline V CDR1 and CDR2: MNHEY, SVGAGI. CDR3 length equals 14 residues. CDR3 in DNA: TGTGCCAGCAGTTCAGGACAGGGGGTGGCTGAAGCTTTCTTT. Amino acids: CASSSGQGVAEAFF.

The count of this clone is one. The chain has TRBV10-3 and TRBJ2-7; D is unclear. V lost 10 bases, J lost 5 bases, and 15 bases lay in between. Germline V lookup: CDR1 ENHRY, CDR2 SYGVKD. The CDR3 length is 12 residues. The CDR3 DNA sequence: TGTGCCACCTCAATACTCATCAACGAGCAGTACTTC. Its translation is CATSILINEQYF.

This chain links TRBV7-3 with TRBJ2-3; D not certain. This CDR3 spans 14 amino acids. The V gene's germline CDR1 is SGHTA and CDR2 FQGTGA. The V and J ends lost 0 bases and 5 bases respectively, with 9 bases between them. CDR3 sequence: CASSLTSVLDTQYF. CDR3 DNA: TGTGCCAGCAGCTTAACGTCGGTATTAGATACGCAGTATTTT. Using reference TRBV7-3 and TRBJ2-3 for the parts outside the CDR3, the full variable domain is GAGVSQTPSNKVTEKGKYVELRCDPISGHTALYWYRQSLGQGPEFLIYFQGTGAADDSGLPNDRFFAVRPEGSVSTLKIQRTERGDSAVYLCASSLTSVLDTQYFGPGTRLTVL.

The V gene is TRBV13, the J gene TRBJ1-6, with D perhaps TRBD1 (5 bases). This CDR3 has 15 amino acids. V was cut by 2 bases and J by 8 bases, with 13 bases left in between. Per the germline V gene, CDR1 is PRHDT and CDR2 is FYEKMQ (reference sequence). The CDR3 DNA reads as TGTGCCAGCAGCTTATGGCGGGGGTGGGATTCACCCCTCCACTTT. Translation gives CASSLWRGWDSPLHF.

The chain employs TRBV19 and TRBJ2-1; no firm D call. V was pared by 9 bases and J by 0 bases, with 12 bases between. Per the germline V gene, CDR1 is LNHDA and CDR2 is SQIVND (reference sequence). This CDR3 contains 14 residues. In DNA, the CDR3 is TGTGCCAGCTCCGCGCCCGGCTCCTACAATGAGCAGTTCTTC. It encodes CASSAPGSYNEQFF.

This clone has just a few counts. V gene TRBV3-1 (or the pseudogene TRBV3-2) combines with J gene TRBJ2-5; D might be TRBD1 (5 bases). This CDR3 is built from 16 residues. Per the germline V gene, CDR1 is LGHDT and CDR2 is YNNKEL (reference sequence). The ends were cut back, 3 bases at V and 1 base at J, with 15 bases in the middle. CDR3 DNA: TGTGCCAGCAGCCAGTACCAGACAGTGATCCAAGAGACCCAGTACTTC. Translation gives CASSQYQTVIQETQYF.

This chain connects TRBV12-5 to TRBJ1-6; D is possibly TRBD1 (5 bases). Trimming stripped 6 bases from V and 4 bases from J, with 16 bases between. CDR1 and CDR2 from the germline V gene are LGHNT and FRNRAP. The CDR3 is made up of 16 amino acids. CDR3 nucleotide sequence: TGTGCTAGTGGCCTTAGTCACGGGGGTTATAATTCACCCCTCCACTTT. Residues: CASGLSHGGYNSPLHF.

The chain links TRBV7-9 to TRBJ1-1, with TRBD1 identical over 10 bases. Germline trimming cut 1 base from V and 9 bases from J; bases unmatched to any gene: 2. CDR3 length: 13 amino acids. CDR1 SEHNR and CDR2 FQNEAQ come from the germline V gene (reference sequence). The CDR3 coding sequence is TGTGCCAGCAGCTTAGGGGGACAGGGGCAAGCTTTCTTT. This sequence encodes CASSLGGQGQAFF.

The genes are TRBV3-1 (or the pseudogene TRBV3-2) and TRBJ2-7; 13 bases are shared with TRBD2. V gave up 1 base and J gave up 2 bases; unmatched junction bases: 2. Per the germline V gene, CDR1 is LGHDT and CDR2 is YNNKEL (reference sequence). The CDR3 has 16 amino acids. This CDR3 is CASSQVGLAGTYEQYF. The CDR3 region has the DNA TGTGCCAGCAGCCAAGTGGGACTAGCGGGGACCTACGAGCAGTACTTC.

The CDR3 DNA follows: TGTGCCAGCAGCTTTGCCCCAGGGTCGTACACCATATATTTT. As protein: CASSFAPGSYTIYF. The chain couples TRBV5-4 to TRBJ1-3; a weak D match, TRBD1 (5 bases). The CDR3 is 14 amino acids. V dropped 2 bases and J dropped 8 bases, with 14 bases sitting between them. CDR1 and CDR2 (germline): SGHNT, YYREEE (reference sequence).

The chain is built from TRBV2 and TRBJ2-1, with 15 bases matching TRBD2. CDR3 length: 14 amino acids. Looked up from germline, CDR1 is SNHLY and CDR2 is FYNNEI. V lost 6 bases to trimming and J lost 12 bases; unmatched junction nucleotides: 6. In nucleotides, the CDR3 is TGTGCCAGCAGACGGACTAGCGGGGGGGCCCGGCAGTTCTTC. This translates into CASRRTSGGARQFF.

The rearrangement joins TRBV19 to TRBJ2-3, with a weak D call TRBD1 (6 bases). The CDR3 runs 14 residues. V was pared by 4 bases and J by 4 bases, with 12 bases between. CDR1 is LNHDA and CDR2 is SQIVND in the germline V gene (reference sequence). The DNA for the CDR3 is TGTGCCAGTAGTACCCTCGGACAGTCAGATACGCAGTATTTT. As protein: CASSTLGQSDTQYF. The complete variable domain, with remaining parts taken from reference TRBV19 and TRBJ2-3, reads DGGITQSPKYLFRKEGQNVTLSCEQNLNHDAMYWYRQDPGQGLRLIYYSQIVNDFQKGDIAEGYSVSREKKESFPLTVTSAQKNPTAFYLCASSTLGQSDTQYFGPGTRLTVL.

This sequence joins TRBV18 and TRBJ2-1; D is perhaps TRBD2 (6 bases). The CDR3 is 14 amino acids. Trimming took 0 bases from V and 4 from J, leaving 7 bases between them. Germline V CDR1 and CDR2: KGHSH, LQKENI. The CDR3 spells CASSPPGGYNEQFF. The DNA for the CDR3 is TGTGCCAGCTCACCACCGGGGGGTTACAATGAGCAGTTCTTC.

The chain employs TRBV5-4 and TRBJ1-6; 7 nucleotides match TRBD1. J was trimmed by 7 bases and V by 4 bases; bases with no gene match: 8. The CDR3 covers 15 residues. Germline values: CDR1 SGHNT, CDR2 YYREEE (reference sequence). The CDR3 DNA sequence: TGTGCCAGCAGCCGAGAGGGACAGAAGAATTCACCCCTCCACTTT. It encodes CASSREGQKNSPLHF.

The chain employs TRBV19 and TRBJ2-2; no clear D gene. CDR3 length: 11 residues. Germline lookup yields CDR1 LNHDA and CDR2 SQIVND (reference sequence). The CDR3 region has the DNA TGTGCAGCAGGGAACACCGGGGAGCTGTTTTTT. Translated, it gives CAAGNTGELFF.

This chain links TRBV6-7 with TRBJ2-2; no definite D call. TRBV6-7 is an ORF, with its function uncertain. The germline V and J ends were trimmed by 0 bases and 4 bases, with 6 bases remaining between them. CDR3 length: 14 amino acids. The CDR3 loop is CASSYSFLTGELFF. The CDR3 coding sequence is TGTGCCAGCAGTTACTCTTTCCTCACCGGGGAGCTGTTTTTT.

The rearrangement joins TRBV7-9 to TRBJ1-1; weak D call: TRBD1 (5 bases). The germline gives CDR1 SEHNR, CDR2 FQNEAQ (reference sequence). Trimming stripped 6 bases from V and 4 bases from J, with 12 bases between. The CDR3 spans 13 residues. As DNA, the CDR3 is TGTGCCAGCAGTCCCCCAGGGTCCACTGAAGCTTTCTTT. It is translated as CASSPPGSTEAFF.

The rearrangement uses TRBV13 and TRBJ2-1; D may be TRBD2 (6 bases). The CDR3 totals 13 residues. CDR1 PRHDT and CDR2 FYEKMQ come from the germline V gene (reference sequence). V gave up 0 bases and J gave up 7 bases, with 7 bases separating them. The chain's CDR3 is CASSLGRGNEQFF. CDR3 DNA: TGTGCCAGCAGCTTAGGTCGGGGGAATGAGCAGTTCTTC. The full variable domain, rest sourced from reference TRBV13 and TRBJ2-1, is AAGVIQSPRHLIKEKRETATLKCYPIPRHDTVYWYQQGPGQDPQFLISFYEKMQSDKGSIPDRFSAQQFSDYHSELNMSSLELGDSALYFCASSLGRGNEQFFGPGTRLTVL.

The rearrangement uses TRBV2 and TRBJ2-7; D is ambiguous. The germline gives CDR1 SNHLY, CDR2 FYNNEI. CDR3 length: 11 amino acids. V gave up 8 bases and J gave up 6 bases, with 11 bases separating them. CDR3 amino acids: CASLENLEQYF. CDR3 in DNA: TGTGCCAGCCTAGAGAATCTCGAGCAGTACTTC.

The chain uses TRBV6-5 and TRBJ1-2, with 12 bases that match TRBD1. J was trimmed by 3 bases and V by 8 bases; bases with no gene match: 7. Germline V gene data show CDR1 as MNHEY and CDR2 as SVGAGI. This CDR3 has 15 amino acids. CDR3 DNA sequence: TGTGCCAGCCGGGACAGGGGGCATTCTGACTATGGCTACACCTTC. The encoded protein is CASRDRGHSDYGYTF.